This passage covers 15 T cell receptor beta chains from one sample sequenced in a study of cytotoxic CD8 clonotypes in ibrutinib-treated CLL. The repertoire was sequenced with immunoSEQ multiplex PCR; TCRdb's copy has only in-frame clones and lacks some. In the table there are around 300,000 clones, 80% of which are singletons. The specimen comprised PBMCs, sampled before ibrutinib treatment. The source of these receptors is a human donor with chronic lymphocytic leukemia.

The chain combines TRBV28 with TRBJ1-1; no definite D call. The CDR3 has 12 residues. Germline V gene data show CDR1 as MDHEN and CDR2 as SYDVKM. V lost 4 bases to trimming and J lost 4 bases, with 7 bases between them. This CDR3 reads CASSYRSTEAFF. The CDR3 region has the DNA TGTGCCAGCAGTTACAGATCCACTGAAGCTTTCTTT.

The chain uses TRBV27 and TRBJ2-1; 10 positions match TRBD2. Unmatched junction bases numbered 14, after V lost 4 bases and J lost 8 bases. CDR1 is MNHEY, CDR2 SMNVEV, per germline (reference sequence). The CDR3 consists of 17 residues. CDR3 sequence (DNA): TGTGCCAGCAGTTCTTACACCGGGACTAGCGTTTTCGATGAGCAGTTCTTC. The encoded protein is CASSSYTGTSVFDEQFF.

The rearrangement uses TRBV7-9 and TRBJ2-7, with a weak D call TRBD1 (6 bases). V shed 2 bases and J shed 1 base, with 15 bases lying between them. This CDR3 has 16 residues. CDR1 is SEHNR and CDR2 is FQNEAQ in the germline V gene (reference sequence). Here the CDR3 reads CASSLTYGGPSYEQYF. CDR3 bases: TGTGCCAGCAGCTTAACATATGGGGGCCCATCCTACGAGCAGTACTTC.

The chain uses TRBV6-5 and TRBJ2-5; TRBD1 matches at 7 bases. The germline V gene has CDR1 MNHEY and CDR2 SVGAGI. The CDR3 covers 14 residues. J gave up 4 bases and V 8 bases, and 10 bases lay outside the gene matches. The CDR3 DNA reads TGTGCCAGCCGCACAGGGGCTTGGGGAGAGACCCAGTACTTC. Amino acids: CASRTGAWGETQYF.

The rearrangement links TRBV30 to TRBJ1-1; D call uncertain. V was cut by 0 bases and J by 4 bases, with 9 bases left in between. The CDR3 totals 13 residues. The germline V gene has CDR1 GTSNPN and CDR2 SVGIG (reference sequence). Here the CDR3 DNA reads TGTGCCTGGAGTGTGGAGGTGGGCACTGAAGCTTTCTTT. Its protein is CAWSVEVGTEAFF.

This sequence joins TRBV5-1 and TRBJ2-1; 9 nucleotides line up with TRBD2. V lost 0 bases to trimming and J lost 4 bases; unmatched junction nucleotides: 2. The CDR3 runs 15 residues. The germline V gene has CDR1 SGHRS and CDR2 YFSETQ. CDR3 bases: TGCGCCAGCAGCTTGGGGACTAGCGAGTACAATGAGCAGTTCTTC. Amino acids: CASSLGTSEYNEQFF.

V and J are TRBV5-6 and TRBJ2-5; D may match TRBD1 or TRBD2 (5 bases each). The V gene lost 0 bases and the J gene lost 5 bases, with 11 bases spanning the gap. Germline lookup yields CDR1 SGHDT and CDR2 YYEEEE. The CDR3 has 14 amino acids. In DNA form, the CDR3 reads TGTGCCAGCAGCTTGGGAGGGACGTTGGAGACCCAGTACTTC. Protein product: CASSLGGTLETQYF. The full variable domain, rest sourced from reference TRBV5-6 and TRBJ2-5, is DAGVTQSPTHLIKTRGQQVTLRCSPKSGHDTVSWYQQALGQGPQFIFQYYEEEERQRGNFPDRFSGHQFPNYSSELNVNALLLGDSALYLCASSLGGTLETQYFGPGTRLLVL.

The chain employs TRBV13 and TRBJ2-1, with 7 nucleotides matching TRBD1. V lost 4 bases and J lost 7; bases outside the gene matches: 4. The CDR3 is 13 amino acids. Germline lookup yields CDR1 PRHDT and CDR2 FYEKMQ (reference sequence). The CDR3 protein is CASSSAGGNEQFF. CDR3 in DNA: TGTGCCAGCAGCTCCGCAGGGGGAAATGAGCAGTTCTTC.

Worth noting for this clone: Other DNA sequences from this sample encode an identical CDR3 as well. The chain employs TRBV5-1 and TRBJ2-7; a weak D match, TRBD2 (5 bases). The CDR3 is 13 residues long. The V gene's germline CDR1 is SGHRS and CDR2 YFSETQ. V lost 0 bases, J lost 4 bases, and 8 bases lay in between. CDR3 nucleotide sequence: TGCGCCAGCAGCTTGGTTTCGGGATACGAGCAGTACTTC. Its protein product is CASSLVSGYEQYF.

This rearrangement joins TRBV10-3 to TRBJ1-5, with 7 bases identical to TRBD1. Germline CDR1 ENHRY, CDR2 SYGVKD. The CDR3 is made up of 16 amino acids. V trimming: 3 bases; J trimming: 0 bases; junction bases outside the gene matches: 5. Here the CDR3 reads CAISETGENSNQPQHF. The CDR3 bases are TGTGCCATCAGTGAAACAGGGGAGAATAGCAATCAGCCCCAGCATTTT.

V and J are TRBV4-2 and TRBJ1-5; a weak D match, TRBD1 (6 bases). Trimming left V 4 bases short and J 0 bases short, with 16 bases between. CDR3 length: 17 residues. Germline V gives CDR1 LGHNA, CDR2 YNFKEQ. The CDR3 region has the DNA TGTGCCAGCAGCCCAGGAACAGGGATCCATAGCAATCAGCCCCAGCATTTT. Its protein is CASSPGTGIHSNQPQHF.

The gene calls are TRBV28 and TRBJ1-3, with no clear D. Germline values: CDR1 MDHEN, CDR2 SYDVKM. The V end was cut by 3 bases, the J end by 0 bases, with 6 bases between. The CDR3 totals 14 residues. CDR3 nucleotides: TGTGCCAGCAGTTTGAGGAGCTCTGGAAACACCATATATTTT. Translated, it gives CASSLRSSGNTIYF.

The V gene is TRBV6-5, the J gene TRBJ1-5; TRBD1 aligns across 8 bases. The ends lost 2 bases at V and 3 bases at J; junction bases unmatched: 3. Germline values: CDR1 MNHEY, CDR2 SVGAGI. The CDR3 covers 15 residues. The CDR3 nucleotides read TGTGCCAGCAGTTACGGACAGGGATACAATCAGCCCCAGCATTTT. Translation gives CASSYGQGYNQPQHF.

V is TRBV28 and J is TRBJ1-4; 8 positions agree with TRBD1. The germline V gene has CDR1 MDHEN and CDR2 SYDVKM. The trim removed 6 bases at V and 5 bases at J, leaving 8 bases unmatched. This CDR3 is built from 15 residues. The CDR3 here is CASSPTGTGNEKLFF. CDR3 bases: TGTGCCAGCAGCCCGACCGGGACAGGCAATGAAAAACTGTTTTTT.

The chain is built from TRBV19 and TRBJ1-2, with D possibly TRBD1 on 5 matching bases. Trimming took 3 bases from V and 4 from J, leaving 21 bases between them. CDR3 length equals 17 residues. Germline-derived CDR1 and CDR2 are LNHDA and SQIVND (reference sequence). The CDR3 spells CASSIVEFTGTVYGYTF. The CDR3 DNA follows: TGTGCCAGTAGTATCGTAGAATTTACAGGCACCGTCTATGGCTACACCTTC.